Shown below are 10 T cell receptor beta chains from a single sample sequenced in a study of blood T cell repertoires in COVID-19. TCRdb's table, derived via immunoSEQ multiplex PCR, lists solely in-frame clones and lacks some. The data hold around 210,000 clones, with almost 90% observed a single time. What was sequenced was peripheral blood. The receptors derive from a man in his late teens or twenties with active or convalescent COVID-19.

This clone was recorded a few times. This chain links TRBV6-5 with TRBJ2-2, with 7 nucleotides matching TRBD2. Germline CDR1 reads MNHEY; CDR2 reads SVGAGI. The CDR3 length is 15 residues. With 6 bases clipped from V and 4 bases from J, the junction kept 8 bases outside the gene matches. CDR3 nucleotide sequence: TGTGCCAGCAGATCACTAGCGAGGGGCACCGGGGAGCTGTTTTTT. It yields the protein CASRSLARGTGELFF.

The chain recombines TRBV27 with TRBJ2-7; 11 bases fit TRBD1. Germline trimming cut 8 bases from V and 3 bases from J; bases unmatched to any gene: 9. Looked up from germline, CDR1 is MNHEY and CDR2 is SMNVEV (reference sequence). The CDR3 covers 15 residues. The CDR3 is CASGSAGQGGYEQYF. The CDR3 region has the DNA TGTGCCAGCGGCTCCGCGGGACAGGGGGGCTACGAGCAGTACTTC.

The chain has TRBV11-2 and TRBJ2-2; 11 positions match TRBD2. The V gene's germline CDR1 is SGHAT and CDR2 FQNNGV. There are 17 residues in the CDR3. With V trimmed by 2 bases and J by 3 bases, 5 bases remained unmatched. The CDR3 DNA is TGTGCCAGCAGCTTACACGGGACTAGCGGTTACACCGGGGAGCTGTTTTTT. Its protein is CASSLHGTSGYTGELFF. The complete variable domain, with remaining parts taken from reference TRBV11-2 and TRBJ2-2, reads EAGVAQSPRYKIIEKRQSVAFWCNPISGHATLYWYQQILGQGPKLLIQFQNNGVVDDSQLPKDRFSAERLKGVDSTLKIQPAKLEDSAVYLCASSLHGTSGYTGELFFGEGSRLTVL.

The J gene is TRBJ2-2, the V gene TRBV4-1; the D is unclear. V was shortened by 3 bases and J by 4 bases, with 6 bases between the two germline ends. The length of the CDR3 is 13 residues. The V gene's germline CDR1 is MGHRA and CDR2 YSYEKL. The CDR3 sequence: CASSHYLTGELFF. The CDR3 region has the DNA TGCGCCAGCAGCCACTACCTCACCGGGGAGCTGTTTTTT.

This clone was counted a single time. DNA for the CDR3: TGTGCCTGGAGTGTTAGTCGGCGGGAGGGGGTAGATACGCAGTATTTT. This codes for CAWSVSRREGVDTQYF. The chain employs TRBV30 and TRBJ2-3; 9 nucleotides line up with TRBD2. CDR1 is GTSNPN, CDR2 SVGIG, per germline (reference sequence). The CDR3 has 16 amino acids. The junction had 9 bases not matched to a gene; V was cut back by 0 bases and J by 5 bases.

The rearrangement links TRBV3-1 (or the pseudogene TRBV3-2) to TRBJ1-4; D is undetermined. This CDR3 has 16 residues. V gave up 3 bases and J gave up 7 bases, with 18 bases separating them. The germline V gene encodes CDR1 LGHDT and CDR2 YNNKEL (reference sequence). In nucleotides, the CDR3 is TGTGCCAGCAGCCACAGGAAGCAGTTAGGTGGTGAAAAACTGTTTTTT. Translated, it gives CASSHRKQLGGEKLFF.

The chain carries TRBV7-3 and TRBJ2-1, with D tentatively TRBD2 (5 bases). The CDR3 totals 15 residues. V was shortened by 5 bases and J by 0 bases, with 11 bases between the two germline ends. Germline V gene lookup returns CDR1 SGHTA and CDR2 FQGTGA. CDR3 coding DNA: TGTGCCAGCAGCCCAAGCGGAGCCTCCTACAATGAGCAGTTCTTC. Translating it yields CASSPSGASYNEQFF. Combining the CDR3 with reference TRBV7-3 and TRBJ2-1 gives the whole variable domain GAGVSQTPSNKVTEKGKYVELRCDPISGHTALYWYRQSLGQGPEFLIYFQGTGAADDSGLPNDRFFAVRPEGSVSTLKIQRTERGDSAVYLCASSPSGASYNEQFFGPGTRLTVL.

CDR3 in DNA: TGTGCCAGCAGTTTAGGGAGGGGATTCGGCAATCAGCCCCAGCATTTT. This translates into CASSLGRGFGNQPQHF. The chain couples TRBV28 to TRBJ1-5; D may be TRBD1 (5 bases). Germline CDR1 and CDR2: MDHEN and SYDVKM. The CDR3 consists of 16 residues. Trimming shortened V by 2 bases and J by 2 bases, and 13 bases separated the two germline ends.

The chain carries TRBV3-1 (or the pseudogene TRBV3-2) and TRBJ1-2; a possible D gene is TRBD1 (6 bases). Germline CDR1 is LGHDT and CDR2 is YNNKEL (reference sequence). V was trimmed by 1 base and J by 8 bases, leaving 11 bases between them. This CDR3 comprises 13 residues. The CDR3 spells CASSQGAGVGYTF. CDR3 in DNA: TGTGCCAGCAGCCAAGGGGCAGGGGTAGGCTACACCTTC.

V gene TRBV5-1 combines with J gene TRBJ2-1; the D is unclear. The CDR3 contains 12 residues. Germline CDR1 is SGHRS and CDR2 is YFSETQ. The V gene lost 5 bases and the J gene lost 6 bases, with 9 bases spanning the gap. DNA of the CDR3: TGCGCCAGCAGATTTGAGGCCAATGAGCAGTTCTTC. This gives the protein CASRFEANEQFF. The entire variable domain, with the rest obtained from reference TRBV5-1 and TRBJ2-1, is as follows: KAGVTQTPRYLIKTRGQQVTLSCSPISGHRSVSWYQQTPGQGLQFLFEYFSETQRNKGNFPGRFSGRQFSNSRSEMNVSTLELGDSALYLCASRFEANEQFFGPGTRLTVL.